This T cell receptor (beta chain) emerged from a study of shared clonotypes between healthy human individuals. General study results and limits: Unshared clonotypes carried lower generation probabilities than those common to all four donors.

Comments on this clone: What it recognizes is unknown.

Germline V gene lookup returns CDR1 SGHDT and CDR2 YYEEEE. With 0 bases removed from V and 2 bases from J, the gap between germline ends came to 9 bases. The CDR3 totals 14 residues. Repertoires were generated with immunoSEQ multiplex PCR, while TCRdb's copy carries only in-frame clones and drops some. The table shows fewer than 400,000 clones, with about 74% occurring only once. The chain couples TRBV5-6 to TRBJ2-7; unclear D gene. Sequencing used memory CD4+ T cells sorted from blood. This sample's subset: CD45RA-negative fraction. The clonotype comes from a man between 25 and 39 years old in good health. For the CDR3, the DNA is TGTGCCAGCAGCTTGGACACTATACCCTACGAGCAGTACTTC. This encodes CASSLDTIPYEQYF.